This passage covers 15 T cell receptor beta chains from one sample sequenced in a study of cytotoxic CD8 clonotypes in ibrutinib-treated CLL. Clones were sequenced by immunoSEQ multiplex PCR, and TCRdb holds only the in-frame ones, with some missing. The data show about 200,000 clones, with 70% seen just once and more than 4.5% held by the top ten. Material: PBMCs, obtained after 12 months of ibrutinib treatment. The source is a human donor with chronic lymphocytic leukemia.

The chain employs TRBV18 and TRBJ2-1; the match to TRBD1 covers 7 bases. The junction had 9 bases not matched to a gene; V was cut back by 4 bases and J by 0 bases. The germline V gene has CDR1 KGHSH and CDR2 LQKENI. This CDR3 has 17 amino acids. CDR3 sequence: CASSLDRARSSYNEQFF. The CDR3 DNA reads TGTGCCAGCTCACTCGACAGGGCGAGGAGCTCCTACAATGAGCAGTTCTTC.

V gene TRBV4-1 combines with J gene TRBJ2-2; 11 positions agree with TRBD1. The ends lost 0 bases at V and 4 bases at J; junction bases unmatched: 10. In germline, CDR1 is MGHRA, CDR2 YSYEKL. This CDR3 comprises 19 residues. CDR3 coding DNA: TGCGCCAGCAGCCAAGAGAGGTGGACAGGGGGCCCGACCACCGGGGAGCTGTTTTTT. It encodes CASSQERWTGGPTTGELFF.

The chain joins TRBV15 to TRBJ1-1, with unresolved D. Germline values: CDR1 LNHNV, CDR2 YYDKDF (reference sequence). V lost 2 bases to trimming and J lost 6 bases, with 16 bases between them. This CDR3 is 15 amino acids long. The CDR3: CATSRNNKRESEAFF. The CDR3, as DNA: TGTGCCACCAGCAGAAACAATAAGCGAGAGTCTGAAGCTTTCTTT.

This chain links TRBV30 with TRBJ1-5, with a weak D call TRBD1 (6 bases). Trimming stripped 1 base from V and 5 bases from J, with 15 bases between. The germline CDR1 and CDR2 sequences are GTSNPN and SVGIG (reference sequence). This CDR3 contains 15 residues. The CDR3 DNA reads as TGTGCCTGGAGTGGACGCCGCGGGGGCCATCAGCCCCAGCATTTT. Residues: CAWSGRRGGHQPQHF.

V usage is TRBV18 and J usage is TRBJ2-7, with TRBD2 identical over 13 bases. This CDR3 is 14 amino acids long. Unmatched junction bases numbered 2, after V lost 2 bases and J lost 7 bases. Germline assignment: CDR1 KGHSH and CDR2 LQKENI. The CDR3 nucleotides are TGTGCCAGCTCACCAGGGACTAGCGGGGCGGAGCAGTACTTC. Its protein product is CASSPGTSGAEQYF.

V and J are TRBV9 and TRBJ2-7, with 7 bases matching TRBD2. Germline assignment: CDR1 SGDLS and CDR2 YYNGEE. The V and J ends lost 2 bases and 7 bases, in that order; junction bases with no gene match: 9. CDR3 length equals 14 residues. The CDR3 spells CASSVGGSPKEQYF. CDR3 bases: TGTGCCAGCAGCGTCGGCGGGAGCCCAAAGGAGCAGTACTTC.

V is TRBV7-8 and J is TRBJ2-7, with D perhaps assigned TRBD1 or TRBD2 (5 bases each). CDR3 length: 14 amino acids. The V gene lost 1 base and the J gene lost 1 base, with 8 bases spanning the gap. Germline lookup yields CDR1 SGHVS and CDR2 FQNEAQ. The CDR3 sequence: CASSLEEGSYEQYF. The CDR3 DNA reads TGTGCCAGCAGCTTAGAAGAGGGGTCCTACGAGCAGTACTTC.

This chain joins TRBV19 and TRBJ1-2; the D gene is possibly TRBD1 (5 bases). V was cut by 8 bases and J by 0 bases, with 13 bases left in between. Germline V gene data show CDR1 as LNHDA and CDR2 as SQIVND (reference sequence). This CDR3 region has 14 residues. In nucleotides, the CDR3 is TGTGCCAGTTGGGACCGTCAGTCTAACTATGGCTACACCTTC. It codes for CASWDRQSNYGYTF. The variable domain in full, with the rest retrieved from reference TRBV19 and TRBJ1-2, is DGGITQSPKYLFRKEGQNVTLSCEQNLNHDAMYWYRQDPGQGLRLIYYSQIVNDFQKGDIAEGYSVSREKKESFPLTVTSAQKNPTAFYLCASWDRQSNYGYTFGSGTRLTVV.

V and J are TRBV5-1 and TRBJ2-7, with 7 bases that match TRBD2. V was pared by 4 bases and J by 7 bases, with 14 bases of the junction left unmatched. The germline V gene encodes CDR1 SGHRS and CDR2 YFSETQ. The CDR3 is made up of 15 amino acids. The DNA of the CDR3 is TGCGCCAGCAGCCTTACCCACCAACGCGGGGGAGAGCAGTACTTC. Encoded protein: CASSLTHQRGGEQYF.

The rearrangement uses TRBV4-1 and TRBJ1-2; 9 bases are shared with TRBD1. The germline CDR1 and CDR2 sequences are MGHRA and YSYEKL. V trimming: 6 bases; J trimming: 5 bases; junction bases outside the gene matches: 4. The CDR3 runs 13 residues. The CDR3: CASSTGTGYGYTF. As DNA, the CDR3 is TGCGCCAGCAGTACCGGGACAGGGTATGGCTACACCTTC.

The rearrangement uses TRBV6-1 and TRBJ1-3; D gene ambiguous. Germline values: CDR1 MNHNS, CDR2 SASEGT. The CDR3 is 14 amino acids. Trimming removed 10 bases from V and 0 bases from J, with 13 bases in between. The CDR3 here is CATRARVSGNTIYF. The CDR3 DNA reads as TGTGCCACCAGAGCTAGGGTCTCTGGAAACACCATATATTTT.

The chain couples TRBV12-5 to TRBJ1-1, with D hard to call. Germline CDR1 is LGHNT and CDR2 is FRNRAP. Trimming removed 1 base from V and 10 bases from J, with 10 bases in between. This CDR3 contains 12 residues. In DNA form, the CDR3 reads TGTGCTAGTGGTTTGGGGCAGGCTGGAGCTTTCTTT. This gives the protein CASGLGQAGAFF. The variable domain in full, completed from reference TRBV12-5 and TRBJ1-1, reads DARVTQTPRHKVTEMGQEVTMRCQPILGHNTVFWYRQTMMQGLELLAYFRNRAPLDDSGMPKDRFSAEMPDATLATLKIQPSEPRDSAVYFCASGLGQAGAFFGQGTRLTVV.

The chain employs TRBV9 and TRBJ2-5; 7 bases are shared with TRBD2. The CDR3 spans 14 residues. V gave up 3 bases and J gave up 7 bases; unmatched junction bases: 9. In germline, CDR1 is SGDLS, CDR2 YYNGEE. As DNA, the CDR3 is TGTGCCAGCAGCGAGGCTAGCGGTGGGTGGACCCAGTACTTC. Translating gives CASSEASGGWTQYF.

CDR3 sequence: CASSLRQGGDTQYF. Here the CDR3 DNA reads TGTGCCAGCAGTCTACGACAGGGGGGAGATACGCAGTATTTT. The chain joins TRBV6-6 to TRBJ2-3, with 9 positions matching TRBD1. The CDR3 sequence is 14 residues long. The V gene's germline CDR1 is MNHNY and CDR2 SVGAGI (reference sequence). V gave up 5 bases and J gave up 5 bases; unmatched junction bases: 5.

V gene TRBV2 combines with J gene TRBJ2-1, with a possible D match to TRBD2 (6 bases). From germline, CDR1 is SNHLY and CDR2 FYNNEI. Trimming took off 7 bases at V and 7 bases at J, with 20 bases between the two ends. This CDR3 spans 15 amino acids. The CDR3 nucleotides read TGTGCCAGCACCACCCCCTCCGGGACTGTGAATGAGCAGTTCTTC. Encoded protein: CASTTPSGTVNEQFF.